This TCR beta chain appears in the sequencing data of a study of blood T cells in healthy people across ages. A sample-barcoded 5' primer and a J-beta primer mix were used in a second PCR of about 7 to 12 cycles. TCRdb called the 5' RACE reads again in MiXCR, with one record for every CDR3 protein. This table holds approximately 900,000 distinct CDR3 sequences, about 48% found once. Regarding the study as a whole: With age, beta diversity per million T cells declined roughly linearly, significantly by 40. Because donor CMV status was unknown, expanded clonotype changes were possibly confounded.

Details on this clonotype: Its target is not known.

V gave up 8 bases and J gave up 1 base, with 8 bases separating them. This CDR3 spans 12 amino acids. Per the germline V gene, CDR1 is MDHEN and CDR2 is SYDVKM. Donors gave 9 to 10 milliliters of peripheral blood apiece. Extraction of total RNA produced a minimum of 5 micrograms from each sample. Material: blood. The J gene is TRBJ1-2, the V gene TRBV28; D is unclear. The origin of this receptor is a young man in good health. Here the CDR3 reads CASSRVNYGYTF. The CDR3 DNA reads TGTGCCAGCTCGCGGGTTAACTATGGCTACACCTTC.